This TCR beta chain comes out of a study of blood T cell repertoires in COVID-19. This CDR3 comprises 13 residues. Per the germline V gene, CDR1 is LNHDA and CDR2 is SQIVND (reference sequence). Trimming took 11 bases from V and 6 from J; bases not matched to a gene: 13. As processed by the authors: The authors estimated nucleated cell counts from reference gene primer amplification. The method was immunoSEQ multiplex PCR; TCRdb's version includes in-frame clones alone and lacks a portion of them. Clone size and V and J calls were adopted from that table, with D and trimming inferred from the DNA. This table holds about 40,000 clones, about 77% found once.

The sample taken for sequencing was peripheral blood. This receptor was obtained from a woman between 65 and 79 years old with acute or convalescent COVID-19. The chain recombines TRBV19 with TRBJ2-7, with 7 bases lining up with TRBD2. The CDR3 sequence is CAARGRGGSEQYF. The DNA of the CDR3 is TGTGCCGCCCGAGGGAGGGGAGGATCCGAGCAGTACTTC.